The source of this T cell receptor beta chain is a study of T cells in Graves' hyperthyroidism and ophthalmopathy. Study results and caveats: The blood repertoire included most of the expanded thyroid clonotypes above 0.001.

This clonotype has only a few counts. Its antigen is unidentified. What was amplified from RNA transcripts were TCR beta CDR3 regions. First-round RT-PCR with HTBI primers amplified the TCR CDR3 region. Via MiXCR, TCRdb re-called the multiplex PCR reads, giving one row per CDR3 protein. Of more than 550,000 distinct CDR3 sequences listed, around 20% are singletons. The CDR3 is 15 residues long. Germline loops: CDR1 SEHNR, CDR2 FQNEAQ (reference sequence). Trimming left V 4 bases short and J 0 bases short, with 10 bases between. This sequence was found in a woman between 45 and 60 years old with Graves' hyperthyroidism that later progressed to Graves' ophthalmopathy. The source material was blood. This sequence joins TRBV7-9 and TRBJ1-3, with D tentatively TRBD1 (5 bases). In DNA, the CDR3 is TGTGCCAGCAGCTCCGCCGGGACCTCTGGAAACACCATATATTTT. It is translated as CASSSAGTSGNTIYF.